This TCR beta chain was observed in a study of cytomegalovirus exposure and HLA in healthy donors. Points from the study as a whole: Overall, approximately 150 TCR beta chains were annotated as cytomegalovirus-associated. An apparent linkage of common viral pathogens to several of the most significant clusters emerged in a later analysis. Earlier results showed most TCR beta V segments being productive about 87% or about 30% of the time.

This cohort consisted of healthy bone marrow donors. PCR was performed using 60 Vbeta and 13 Jbeta primers. Using immunoSEQ multiplex PCR, the repertoire was profiled, and TCRdb retains in-frame clones only, with some absent. The sample has 130,000 or so clones, less than 85% seen once; the top ten hold approximately 2.1%. CDR3 length: 16 residues. Trimming took 3 bases from V and 1 from J; bases not matched to a gene: 7. CDR1 SEHNR and CDR2 FQNEAQ come from the germline V gene (reference sequence). This clone was observed a handful of times. As yet, its antigen is unknown. Sequenced sample: PBMCs. This TCR was recovered from a woman aged 40 to 50 in good health and CMV-seropositive. The chain has TRBV7-9 and TRBJ2-3; 7 bases map to TRBD1. The CDR3 here is CASSFPSQGGTDTQYF. In DNA form, the CDR3 reads TGTGCCAGCAGCTTCCCCTCCCAGGGGGGCACAGATACGCAGTATTTT.